Included here is one T cell receptor beta chain sequence, with context. As to time point: pre-sensitization, week 0. Treatment: therapeutic diphenylcyclopropenone sensitization with weekly scalp DPC. These data belong to a study of human T cells and chemical hapten exposure. Overall study: Researchers reported sensitizing a 2 cm by 2 cm upper inner arm skin site with 2% DPC.

MiXCR, applied by TCRdb to the RACE reads, yields one record per CDR3 protein. The sample records about 80,000 distinct CDR3 sequences, around 15% being singletons. The CDR3 covers 14 residues. Germline lookup yields CDR1 SQVTM and CDR2 ANQGSEA. Trimming removed 0 bases from V and 8 bases from J; junction bases left unmatched: 4. The sequencing used whole blood, collected in connection with sensitization to the hapten diphenylcyclopropenone (DPC). This sequence was found in a woman between 50 and 59 years old with alopecia areata. Some clones in this sample may be carry-over from other donors' samples. This rearrangement joins TRBV29-1 to TRBJ2-1; 10 bases fit TRBD2. The CDR3 reads CSVEDSGRVDEQFF. In nucleotides, the CDR3 is TGCAGCGTTGAAGACAGCGGGAGGGTCGATGAGCAGTTCTTC.